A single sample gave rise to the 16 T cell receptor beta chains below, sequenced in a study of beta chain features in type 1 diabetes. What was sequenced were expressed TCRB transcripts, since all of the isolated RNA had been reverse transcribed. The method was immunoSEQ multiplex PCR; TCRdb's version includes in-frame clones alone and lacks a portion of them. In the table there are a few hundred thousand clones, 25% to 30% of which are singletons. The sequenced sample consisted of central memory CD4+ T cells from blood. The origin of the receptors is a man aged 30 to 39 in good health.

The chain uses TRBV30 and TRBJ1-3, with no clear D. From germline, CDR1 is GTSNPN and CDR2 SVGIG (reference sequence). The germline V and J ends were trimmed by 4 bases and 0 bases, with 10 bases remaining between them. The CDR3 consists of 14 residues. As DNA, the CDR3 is TGTGCCTGGATCCCACACAGCTCTGGAAACACCATATATTTT. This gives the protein CAWIPHSSGNTIYF.

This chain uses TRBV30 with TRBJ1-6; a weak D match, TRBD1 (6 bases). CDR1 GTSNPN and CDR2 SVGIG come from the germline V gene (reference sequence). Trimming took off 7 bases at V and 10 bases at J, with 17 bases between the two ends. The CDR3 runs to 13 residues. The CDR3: CAFGTSGDSPLHF. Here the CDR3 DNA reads TGTGCCTTTGGGACCTCAGGGGACTCACCCCTCCACTTT.

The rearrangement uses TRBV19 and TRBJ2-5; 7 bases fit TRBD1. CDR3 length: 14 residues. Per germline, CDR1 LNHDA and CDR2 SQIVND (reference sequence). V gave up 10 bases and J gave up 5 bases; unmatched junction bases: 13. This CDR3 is CATRDLQGWETQYF. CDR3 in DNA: TGTGCCACCCGAGATTTACAGGGGTGGGAGACCCAGTACTTC.

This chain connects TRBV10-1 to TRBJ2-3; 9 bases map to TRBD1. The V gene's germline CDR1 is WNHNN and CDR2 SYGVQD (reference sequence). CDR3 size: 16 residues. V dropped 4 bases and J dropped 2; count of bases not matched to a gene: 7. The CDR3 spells CASSAGTGLNTDTQYF. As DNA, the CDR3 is TGCGCCAGCAGTGCCGGGACAGGGCTTAACACAGATACGCAGTATTTT.

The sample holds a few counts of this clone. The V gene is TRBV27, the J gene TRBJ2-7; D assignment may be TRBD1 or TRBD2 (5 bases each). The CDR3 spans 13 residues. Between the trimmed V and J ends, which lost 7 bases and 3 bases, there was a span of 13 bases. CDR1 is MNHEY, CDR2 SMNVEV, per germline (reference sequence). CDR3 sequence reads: CASTRAGSYEQYF. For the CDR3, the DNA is TGTGCCAGCACCAGGGCGGGCAGCTACGAGCAGTACTTC.

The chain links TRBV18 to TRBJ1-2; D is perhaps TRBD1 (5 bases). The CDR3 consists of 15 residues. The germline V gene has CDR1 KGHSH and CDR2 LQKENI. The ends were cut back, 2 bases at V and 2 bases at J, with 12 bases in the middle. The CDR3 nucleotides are TGTGCCAGCTCACCATCAGGGTTTACGAACTATGGCTACACCTTC. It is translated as CASSPSGFTNYGYTF.

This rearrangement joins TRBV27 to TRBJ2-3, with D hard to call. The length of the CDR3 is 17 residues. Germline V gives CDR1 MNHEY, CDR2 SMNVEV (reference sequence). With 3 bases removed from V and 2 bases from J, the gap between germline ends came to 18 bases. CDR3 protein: CASSFGPYAALTDTQYF. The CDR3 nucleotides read TGTGCCAGCAGTTTTGGACCATACGCAGCACTCACAGATACGCAGTATTTT.

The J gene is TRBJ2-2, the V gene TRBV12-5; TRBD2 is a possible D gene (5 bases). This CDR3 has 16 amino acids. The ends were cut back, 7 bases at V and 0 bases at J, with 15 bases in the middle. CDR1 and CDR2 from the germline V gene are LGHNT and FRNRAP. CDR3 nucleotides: TGTGCTAGTGCCCCTCCCCGGGGAACGAACACCGGGGAGCTGTTTTTT. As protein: CASAPPRGTNTGELFF.

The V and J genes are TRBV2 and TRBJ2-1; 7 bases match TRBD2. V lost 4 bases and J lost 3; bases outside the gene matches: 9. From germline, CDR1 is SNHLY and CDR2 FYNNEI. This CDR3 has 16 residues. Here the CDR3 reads CASSAASGDLYNEQFF. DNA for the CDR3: TGTGCCAGCAGTGCGGCTAGCGGAGACCTCTACAATGAGCAGTTCTTC.

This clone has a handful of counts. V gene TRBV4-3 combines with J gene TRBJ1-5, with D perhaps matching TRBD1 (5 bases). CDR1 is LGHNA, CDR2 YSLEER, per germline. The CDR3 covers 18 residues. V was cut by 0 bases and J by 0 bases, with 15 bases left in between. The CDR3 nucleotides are TGCGCCAGCAGCCAAGATATCGGGCGACAGAATAGCAATCAGCCCCAGCATTTT. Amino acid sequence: CASSQDIGRQNSNQPQHF.

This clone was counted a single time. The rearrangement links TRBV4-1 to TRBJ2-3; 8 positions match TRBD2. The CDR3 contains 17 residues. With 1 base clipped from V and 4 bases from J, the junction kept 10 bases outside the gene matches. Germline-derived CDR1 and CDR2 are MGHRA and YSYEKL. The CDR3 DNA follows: TGCGCCAGCAGCCAAGGGGGAGCGGGAGTAGGTGCAGATACGCAGTATTTT. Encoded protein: CASSQGGAGVGADTQYF.

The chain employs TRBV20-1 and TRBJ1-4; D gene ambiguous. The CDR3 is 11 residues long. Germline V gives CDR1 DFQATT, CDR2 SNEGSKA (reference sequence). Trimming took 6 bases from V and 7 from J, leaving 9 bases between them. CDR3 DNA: TGCAGTGCCCTGGAGGGTGAAAAACTGTTTTTT. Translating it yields CSALEGEKLFF.

In nucleotides, the CDR3 is TGTGCCATTTTGACAGGCCACACTGAAGCTTTCTTT. Amino acids: CAILTGHTEAFF. This chain uses TRBV6-1 with TRBJ1-1; possible D gene TRBD1, 6 bases. CDR1 is MNHNS, CDR2 SASEGT, per germline. This CDR3 has 12 residues. V lost 10 bases, J lost 3 bases, and 12 bases lay in between.

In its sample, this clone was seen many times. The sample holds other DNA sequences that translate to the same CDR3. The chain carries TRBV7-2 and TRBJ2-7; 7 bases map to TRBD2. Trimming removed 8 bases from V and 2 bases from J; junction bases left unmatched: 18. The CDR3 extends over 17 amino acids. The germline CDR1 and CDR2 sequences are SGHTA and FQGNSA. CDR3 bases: TGTGCCAGCGGTCCAGGGTCTGGGCGGGGGACCACCTACGAGCAGTACTTC. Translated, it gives CASGPGSGRGTTYEQYF.

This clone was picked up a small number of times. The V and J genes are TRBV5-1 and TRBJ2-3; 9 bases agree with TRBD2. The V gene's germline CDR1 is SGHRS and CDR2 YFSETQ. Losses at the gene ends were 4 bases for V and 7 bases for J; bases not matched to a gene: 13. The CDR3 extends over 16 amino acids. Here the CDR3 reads CASSPAAGGSTNTQYF. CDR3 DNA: TGCGCCAGCAGCCCCGCCGCGGGAGGGAGCACGAATACGCAGTATTTT.

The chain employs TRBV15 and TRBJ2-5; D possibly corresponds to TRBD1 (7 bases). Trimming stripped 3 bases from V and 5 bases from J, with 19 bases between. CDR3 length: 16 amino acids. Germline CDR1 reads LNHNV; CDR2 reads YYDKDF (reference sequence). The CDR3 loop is CATSRPGQGGRETQYF. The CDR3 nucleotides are TGTGCCACCAGCAGGCCCGGTCAGGGGGGACGCGAGACCCAGTACTTC.